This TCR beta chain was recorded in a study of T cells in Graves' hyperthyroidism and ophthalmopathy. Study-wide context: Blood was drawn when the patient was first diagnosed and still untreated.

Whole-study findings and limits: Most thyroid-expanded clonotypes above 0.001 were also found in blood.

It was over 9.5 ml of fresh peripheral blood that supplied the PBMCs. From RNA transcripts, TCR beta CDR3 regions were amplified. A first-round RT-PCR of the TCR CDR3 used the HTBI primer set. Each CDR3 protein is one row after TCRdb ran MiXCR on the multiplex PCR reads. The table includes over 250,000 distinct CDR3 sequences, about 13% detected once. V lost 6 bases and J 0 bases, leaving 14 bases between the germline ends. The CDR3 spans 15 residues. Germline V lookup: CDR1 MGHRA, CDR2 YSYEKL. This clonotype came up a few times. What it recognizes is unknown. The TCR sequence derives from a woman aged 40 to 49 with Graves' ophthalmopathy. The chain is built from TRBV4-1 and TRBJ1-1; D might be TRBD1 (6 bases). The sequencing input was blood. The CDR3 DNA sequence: TGCGCCAGCAGGCCGCAGGGGTTGATGAACACTGAAGCTTTCTTT. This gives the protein CASRPQGLMNTEAFF.